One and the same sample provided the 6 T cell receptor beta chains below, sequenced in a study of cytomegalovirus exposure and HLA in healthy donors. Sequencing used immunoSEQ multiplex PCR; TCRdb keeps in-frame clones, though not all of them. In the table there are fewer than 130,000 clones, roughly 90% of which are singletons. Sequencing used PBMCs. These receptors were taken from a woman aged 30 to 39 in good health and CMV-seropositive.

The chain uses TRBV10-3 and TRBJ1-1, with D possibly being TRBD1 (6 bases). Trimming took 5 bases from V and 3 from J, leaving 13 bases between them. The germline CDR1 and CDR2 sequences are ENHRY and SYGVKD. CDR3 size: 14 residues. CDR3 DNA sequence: TGTGCCATCAGTACGACAGGCCCGGACACTGAAGCTTTCTTT. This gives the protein CAISTTGPDTEAFF.

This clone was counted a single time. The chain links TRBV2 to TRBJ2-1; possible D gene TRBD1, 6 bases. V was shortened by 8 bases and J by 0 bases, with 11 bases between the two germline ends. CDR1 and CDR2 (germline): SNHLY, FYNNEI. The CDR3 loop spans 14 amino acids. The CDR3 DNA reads TGTGCCAGCGAAGACAGGAGCTCCTACAATGAGCAGTTCTTC. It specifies CASEDRSSYNEQFF.

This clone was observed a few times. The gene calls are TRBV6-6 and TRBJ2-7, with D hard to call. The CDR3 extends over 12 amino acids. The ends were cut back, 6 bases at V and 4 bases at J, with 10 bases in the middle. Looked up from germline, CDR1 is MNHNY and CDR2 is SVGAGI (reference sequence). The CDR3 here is CASRTGLYEQYF. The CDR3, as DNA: TGTGCCAGCAGAACCGGGTTATACGAGCAGTACTTC.

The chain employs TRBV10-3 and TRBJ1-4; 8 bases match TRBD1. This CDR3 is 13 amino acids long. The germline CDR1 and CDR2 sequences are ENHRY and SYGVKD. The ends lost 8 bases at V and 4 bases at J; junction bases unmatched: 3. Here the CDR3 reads CAIGTGLNEKLFF. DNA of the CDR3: TGTGCCATCGGGACAGGCCTTAATGAAAAACTGTTTTTT.

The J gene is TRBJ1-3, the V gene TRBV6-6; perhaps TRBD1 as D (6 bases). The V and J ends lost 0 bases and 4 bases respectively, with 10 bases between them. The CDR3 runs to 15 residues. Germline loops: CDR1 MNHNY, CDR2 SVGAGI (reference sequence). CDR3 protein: CASSYSQGRGNTIYF. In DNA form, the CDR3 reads TGTGCCAGCAGTTACTCACAGGGTCGAGGAAACACCATATATTTT.

This chain's CDR3 is CASSLVAGGTGELFF. CDR3 coding DNA: TGTGCCAGCAGCTTAGTGGCAGGGGGGACCGGGGAGCTGTTTTTT. The V gene is TRBV7-6, the J gene TRBJ2-2; a weak D match, TRBD1 (7 bases). The CDR3 sequence is 15 residues long. V gave up 1 base and J gave up 5 bases, with 11 bases separating them. In germline, CDR1 is SGHVS, CDR2 FNYEAQ.